The clone carrying this T cell receptor (beta chain) occurred a few times. Its antigen is still unknown. This CDR3 spans 14 amino acids. Trimming cost V 0 bases and J 3 bases; bases outside gene matches: 1. Germline values: CDR1 SGHTA, CDR2 FQGNSA. The sample is drawn from a study of blood T cells in healthy people across ages. Across the study: Roughly one uniquely barcoded beta molecule per two T cells was captured. Broader study findings: A strong correlation between TCR beta diversity and naive T cell percentage was seen.

Next came a second PCR, run for about 6 to 12 cycles, which used a sample-barcoded 5' primer along with a J-beta primer mix. Each CDR3 protein is one row after TCRdb ran MiXCR on the 5' RACE reads. The sample contains 850,000 to 1,100,000 distinct CDR3 sequences, around two fifths of which appear only once. What was sequenced was blood. This TCR came from a man aged 18 to 29 in good health. The genes are TRBV7-2 and TRBJ1-2; TRBD1 matches at 7 bases. The CDR3 sequence: CASSLADRDYGYTF. The CDR3 DNA reads TGTGCCAGCAGCTTAGCCGACAGGGACTATGGCTACACCTTC.